Many counts were recorded for the clone carrying this T cell receptor beta chain. What it binds is not known. Researchers took RNA transcripts and amplified the TCR beta CDR3 regions from them. With the HTBI primer set, the TCR CDR3 went through a first round of RT-PCR. MiXCR, applied by TCRdb to the multiplex PCR reads, yields one record per CDR3 protein. The sample lists more than 500,000 distinct CDR3 sequences; about 14% were seen once. The record originates from a study of T cells in Graves' hyperthyroidism and ophthalmopathy. Turning to the study itself: The blood sample was taken at first diagnosis, before treatment began.

The study enrolled patients aged 18 to 65 with newly diagnosed hyperthyroidism of under 2 months' duration. Cells are PBMCs isolated from around 10 ml of fresh blood. The study, taken as a whole, reports: From stable hyperthyroidism, ophthalmopathy was set apart by a 13 V-J model.

The sequence came from a middle-aged woman with Graves' hyperthyroidism. Sequenced material: blood.

The CDR3 coding sequence is TGTGCCAGCAGTTTATCGAACCTGAACACTGAAGCTTTCTTT. It translates to CASSLSNLNTEAFF. The chain has TRBV28 and TRBJ1-1, with D unclear. In germline, CDR1 is MDHEN, CDR2 SYDVKM. V lost 1 base to trimming and J lost 0 bases, with 6 bases between them. The CDR3 length is 14 residues.